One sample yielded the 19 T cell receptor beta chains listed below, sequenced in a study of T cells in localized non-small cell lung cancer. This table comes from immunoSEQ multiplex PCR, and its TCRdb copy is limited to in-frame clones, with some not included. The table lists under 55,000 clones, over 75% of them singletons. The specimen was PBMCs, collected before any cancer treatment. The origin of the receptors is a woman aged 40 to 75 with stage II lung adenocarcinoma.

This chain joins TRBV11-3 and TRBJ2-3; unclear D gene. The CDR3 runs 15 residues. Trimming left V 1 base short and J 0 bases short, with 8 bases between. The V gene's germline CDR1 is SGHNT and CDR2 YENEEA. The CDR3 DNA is TGTGCCAGCAGCTTAGTGTCTTCTAGCACAGATACGCAGTATTTT. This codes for CASSLVSSSTDTQYF.

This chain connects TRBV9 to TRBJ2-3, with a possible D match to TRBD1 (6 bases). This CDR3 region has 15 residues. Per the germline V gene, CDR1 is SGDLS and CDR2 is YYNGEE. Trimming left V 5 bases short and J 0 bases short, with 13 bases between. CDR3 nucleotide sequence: TGTGCCAGCAGAGCACAGGGATTGAGCACAGATACGCAGTATTTT. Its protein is CASRAQGLSTDTQYF.

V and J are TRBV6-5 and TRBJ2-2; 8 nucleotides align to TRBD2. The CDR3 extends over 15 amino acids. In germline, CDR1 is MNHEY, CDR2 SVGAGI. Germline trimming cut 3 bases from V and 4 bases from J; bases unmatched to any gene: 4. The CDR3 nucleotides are TGTGCCAGCAGTTATAGCGGGATGGGCACCGGGGAGCTGTTTTTT. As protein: CASSYSGMGTGELFF.

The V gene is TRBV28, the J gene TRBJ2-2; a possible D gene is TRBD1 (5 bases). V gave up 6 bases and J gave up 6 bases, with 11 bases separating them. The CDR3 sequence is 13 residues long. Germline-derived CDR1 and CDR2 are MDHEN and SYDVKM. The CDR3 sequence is CASRKGVPGELFF. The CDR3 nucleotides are TGTGCCAGCAGAAAAGGGGTCCCCGGGGAGCTGTTTTTT.

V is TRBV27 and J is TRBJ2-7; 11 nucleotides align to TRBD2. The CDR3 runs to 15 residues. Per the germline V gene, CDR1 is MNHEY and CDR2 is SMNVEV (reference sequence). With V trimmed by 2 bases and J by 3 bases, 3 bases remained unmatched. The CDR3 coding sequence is TGTGCCAGCAGTTTAGGGGGACTAGCGGTCTACGAGCAGTACTTC. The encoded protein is CASSLGGLAVYEQYF.

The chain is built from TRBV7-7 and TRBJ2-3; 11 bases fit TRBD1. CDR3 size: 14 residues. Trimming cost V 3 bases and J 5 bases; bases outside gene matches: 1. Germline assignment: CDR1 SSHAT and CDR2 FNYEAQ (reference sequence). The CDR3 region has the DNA TGTGCCAGCAGCTTGGGACAGGGGGGAGATACGCAGTATTTT. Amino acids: CASSLGQGGDTQYF. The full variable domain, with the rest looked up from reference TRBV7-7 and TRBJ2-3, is GAGVSQSPRYKVTKRGQDVTLRCDPISSHATLYWYQQALGQGPEFLTYFNYEAQPDKSGLPSDRFSAERPEGSISTLTIQRTEQRDSAMYRCASSLGQGGDTQYFGPGTRLTVL.

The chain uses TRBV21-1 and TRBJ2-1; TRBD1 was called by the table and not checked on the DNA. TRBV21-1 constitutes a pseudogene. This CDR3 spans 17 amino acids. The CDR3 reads CASSKDQIGTGSYEQFF. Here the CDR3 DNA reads TGTGCCAGCAGCAAAGATCAAATTGGGACAGGGAGCTATGAGCAGTTCTTC.

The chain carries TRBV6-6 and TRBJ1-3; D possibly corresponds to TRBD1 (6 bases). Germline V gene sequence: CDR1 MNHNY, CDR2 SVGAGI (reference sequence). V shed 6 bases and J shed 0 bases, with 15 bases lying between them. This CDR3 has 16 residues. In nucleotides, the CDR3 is TGTGCCAGCAGCCCGGGACACCCAAGCTCTGGAAACACCATATATTTT. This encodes CASSPGHPSSGNTIYF.

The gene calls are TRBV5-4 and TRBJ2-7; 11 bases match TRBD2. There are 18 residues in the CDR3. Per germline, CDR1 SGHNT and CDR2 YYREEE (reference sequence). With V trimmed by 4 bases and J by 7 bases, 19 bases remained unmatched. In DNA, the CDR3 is TGTGCCAGCAGCCCGGCCCGGGTTATAGCGGGAGGGCCAGGGGAGCAGTACTTC. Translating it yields CASSPARVIAGGPGEQYF.

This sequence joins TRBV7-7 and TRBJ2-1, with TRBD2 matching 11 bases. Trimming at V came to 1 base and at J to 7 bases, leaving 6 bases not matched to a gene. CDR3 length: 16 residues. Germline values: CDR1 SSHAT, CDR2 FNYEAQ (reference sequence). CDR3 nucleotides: TGTGCCAGCAGCTTAGGGGCTAGCGGGGGGATAAATGAGCAGTTCTTC. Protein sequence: CASSLGASGGINEQFF.

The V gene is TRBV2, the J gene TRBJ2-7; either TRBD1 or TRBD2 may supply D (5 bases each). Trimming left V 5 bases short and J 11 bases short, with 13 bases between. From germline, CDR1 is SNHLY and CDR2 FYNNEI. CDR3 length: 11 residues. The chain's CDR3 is CASSQEGKKYF. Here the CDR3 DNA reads TGTGCCAGCAGTCAAGAGGGGAAGAAGTACTTC.

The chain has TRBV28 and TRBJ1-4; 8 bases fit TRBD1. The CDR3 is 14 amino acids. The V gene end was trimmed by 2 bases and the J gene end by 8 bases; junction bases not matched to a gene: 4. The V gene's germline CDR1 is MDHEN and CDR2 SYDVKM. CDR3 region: CASSLQGAWEKLFF. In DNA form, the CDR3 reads TGTGCCAGCAGTTTACAGGGGGCATGGGAAAAACTGTTTTTT.

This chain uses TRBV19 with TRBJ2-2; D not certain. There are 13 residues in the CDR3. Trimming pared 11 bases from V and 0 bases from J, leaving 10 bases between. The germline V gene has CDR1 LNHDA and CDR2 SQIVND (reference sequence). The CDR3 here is CAARLANTGELFF. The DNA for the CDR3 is TGTGCCGCTAGATTGGCGAACACCGGGGAGCTGTTTTTT. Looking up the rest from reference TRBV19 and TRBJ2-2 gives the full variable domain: DGGITQSPKYLFRKEGQNVTLSCEQNLNHDAMYWYRQDPGQGLRLIYYSQIVNDFQKGDIAEGYSVSREKKESFPLTVTSAQKNPTAFYLCAARLANTGELFFGEGSRLTVL.

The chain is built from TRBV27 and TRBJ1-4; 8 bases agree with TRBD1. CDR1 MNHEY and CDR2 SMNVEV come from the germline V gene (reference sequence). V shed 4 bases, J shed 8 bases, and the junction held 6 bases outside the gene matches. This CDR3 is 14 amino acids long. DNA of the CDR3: TGTGCCAGCAGTTCCTGGACAGGGAGCGAAAAACTGTTTTTT. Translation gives CASSSWTGSEKLFF.

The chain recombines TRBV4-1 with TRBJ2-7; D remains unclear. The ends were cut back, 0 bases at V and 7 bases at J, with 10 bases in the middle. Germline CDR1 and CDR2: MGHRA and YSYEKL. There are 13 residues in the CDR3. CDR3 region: CASSQDLGREQYF. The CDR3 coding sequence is TGCGCCAGCAGCCAAGATCTCGGCAGAGAGCAGTACTTC.

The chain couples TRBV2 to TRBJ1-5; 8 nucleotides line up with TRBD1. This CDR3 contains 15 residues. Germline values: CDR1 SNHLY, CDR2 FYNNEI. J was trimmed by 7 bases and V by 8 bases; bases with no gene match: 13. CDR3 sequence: CASAEGQGRTQPQHF. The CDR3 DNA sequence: TGTGCCAGCGCCGAAGGACAGGGTAGGACGCAGCCCCAGCATTTT.

CDR3 DNA sequence: TGTGCCAGCAGCTTAAGGGCCGGGGGGACATCGCTTTGGGTTTATGGCTACACCTTC. Its protein product is CASSLRAGGTSLWVYGYTF. The V gene is TRBV7-8, the J gene TRBJ1-2; possibly TRBD1 for D (6 bases). Trimming took 2 bases from V and 5 from J, leaving 27 bases between them. This CDR3 is 19 amino acids long. Germline CDR1 and CDR2: SGHVS and FQNEAQ. Supplemented by reference TRBV7-8 and TRBJ1-2, the full variable domain reads GAGVSQSPRYKVAKRGQDVALRCDPISGHVSLFWYQQALGQGPEFLTYFQNEAQLDKSGLPSDRFFAERPEGSVSTLKIQRTQQEDSAVYLCASSLRAGGTSLWVYGYTFGSGTRLTVV.

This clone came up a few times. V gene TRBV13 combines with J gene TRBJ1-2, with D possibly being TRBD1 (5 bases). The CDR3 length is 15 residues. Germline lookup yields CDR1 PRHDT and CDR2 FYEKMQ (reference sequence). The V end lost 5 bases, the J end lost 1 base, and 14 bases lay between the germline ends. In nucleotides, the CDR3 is TGTGCCAGCAGCCAATATCAGGGTAATAACTATGGCTACACCTTC. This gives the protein CASSQYQGNNYGYTF.

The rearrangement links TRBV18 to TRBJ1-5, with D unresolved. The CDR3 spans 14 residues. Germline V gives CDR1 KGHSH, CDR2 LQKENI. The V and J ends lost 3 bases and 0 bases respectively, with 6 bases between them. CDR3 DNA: TGTGCCAGCTCACCTAACTATAGCAATCAGCCCCAGCATTTT. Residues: CASSPNYSNQPQHF.